Given below is one T cell receptor (beta chain) in context. The antigen is unknown. CDR1 is SGHDT and CDR2 is YYEEEE in the germline V gene. Trimming pared 8 bases from V and 6 bases from J, leaving 17 bases between. The CDR3 length is 13 residues. Primers included in the PCR were 60 Vbeta and 13 Jbeta primers. The method was immunoSEQ multiplex PCR; TCRdb's version includes in-frame clones alone and lacks a portion of them. Found here are some 160,000 clones, 65% to 85% of them singletons; the top ten hold 6.5% to 9%. This sample was taken from a study of cytomegalovirus exposure and HLA in healthy donors. Overall study findings and caveats: Common viral pathogens were later found to be apparently linked to several of the most significant clusters.

The sequencing sample was made of PBMCs. The receptor was isolated from a woman between 35 and 50 years old in good health and CMV-seropositive. The chain recombines TRBV5-6 with TRBJ1-2; D call uncertain. The CDR3 loop reads CASRTRVGNGYTF. CDR3 coding DNA: TGTGCCAGTCGGACGAGGGTTGGGAATGGCTACACCTTC.